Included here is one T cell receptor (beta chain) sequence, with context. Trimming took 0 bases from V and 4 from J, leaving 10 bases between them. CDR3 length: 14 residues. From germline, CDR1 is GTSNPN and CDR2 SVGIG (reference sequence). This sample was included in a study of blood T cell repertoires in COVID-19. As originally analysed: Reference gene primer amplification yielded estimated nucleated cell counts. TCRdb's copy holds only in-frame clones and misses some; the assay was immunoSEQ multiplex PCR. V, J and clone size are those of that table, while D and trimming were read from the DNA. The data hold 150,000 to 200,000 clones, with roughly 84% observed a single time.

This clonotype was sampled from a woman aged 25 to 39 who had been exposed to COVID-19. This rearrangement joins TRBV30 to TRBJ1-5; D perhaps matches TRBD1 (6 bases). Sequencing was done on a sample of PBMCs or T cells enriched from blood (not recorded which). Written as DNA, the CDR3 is TGTGCCTGGAGTGTACAGGGCGGAAATCAGCCCCAGCATTTT. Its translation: CAWSVQGGNQPQHF.